These 23 T cell receptor beta chains were sequenced from one sample in a study of control samples from healthy donors and cancer patients. TCRdb keeps only in-frame clones here, not all; method: immunoSEQ multiplex PCR. Of some 150,000 clones in the sample, 94% were seen once. Sequenced sample: blood. The receptors stem from a man between 35 and 55 years old in good health.

A single count supports this clone. The rearrangement uses TRBV4-3 and TRBJ2-7; 9 bases fit TRBD1. Germline V gene sequence: CDR1 LGHNA, CDR2 YSLEER. This CDR3 has 14 residues. V shed 4 bases and J 4 bases; nucleotides not matched to a gene: 5. The CDR3 DNA reads as TGCGCCAGCAGCCCGGGACAGGGAGGTTACGAGCAGTACTTC. This sequence encodes CASSPGQGGYEQYF.

The V gene is TRBV7-3, the J gene TRBJ2-7; possibly TRBD1 for D (6 bases). This CDR3 has 13 amino acids. Between the trimmed V and J ends, which lost 4 bases and 2 bases, there was a span of 9 bases. The germline CDR1 and CDR2 sequences are SGHTA and FQGTGA. CDR3 bases: TGTGCCAGCAGCTCCAGGGGTACCTACGAGCAGTACTTC. Translated, it gives CASSSRGTYEQYF.

The chain combines TRBV5-1 with TRBJ1-2, with 7 bases lining up with TRBD1. This CDR3 comprises 13 residues. CDR1 is SGHRS and CDR2 is YFSETQ in the germline V gene. With 4 bases clipped from V and 4 bases from J, the junction kept 4 bases outside the gene matches. The CDR3 DNA reads as TGCGCCAGCAGCCCGGACAGGTCCTATGGCTACACCTTC. It specifies CASSPDRSYGYTF. The variable domain in full, with the rest retrieved from reference TRBV5-1 and TRBJ1-2, is KAGVTQTPRYLIKTRGQQVTLSCSPISGHRSVSWYQQTPGQGLQFLFEYFSETQRNKGNFPGRFSGRQFSNSRSEMNVSTLELGDSALYLCASSPDRSYGYTFGSGTRLTVV.

V is TRBV30 and J is TRBJ1-1; D ambiguous. This CDR3 is built from 14 residues. V shed 3 bases and J shed 0 bases, with 11 bases lying between them. Per germline, CDR1 GTSNPN and CDR2 SVGIG (reference sequence). The CDR3 DNA reads TGTGCCTGGAGGCTAAGGACCGTGAACACTGAAGCTTTCTTT. Residues: CAWRLRTVNTEAFF. Full variable domain (remainder filled in from reference TRBV30 and TRBJ1-1): SQTIHQWPATLVQPVGSPLSLECTVEGTSNPNLYWYRQAAGRGLQLLFYSVGIGQISSEVPQNLSASRPQDRQFILSSKKLLLSDSGFYLCAWRLRTVNTEAFFGQGTRLTVV.

The rearrangement uses TRBV5-1 and TRBJ2-1; D is undetermined. V dropped 3 bases and J dropped 6 bases, with 13 bases sitting between them. This CDR3 has 14 residues. Germline lookup yields CDR1 SGHRS and CDR2 YFSETQ. The CDR3 DNA sequence: TGCGCCAGCAGCTCCCGGATGGGAACCAATGAGCAGTTCTTC. It is translated as CASSSRMGTNEQFF.

The chain recombines TRBV4-1 with TRBJ1-5; TRBD1 matches at 8 bases. The germline V gene has CDR1 MGHRA and CDR2 YSYEKL. The J segment lost 1 base and the V segment lost 3 bases, leaving 5 bases of the junction unmatched. The CDR3 runs 16 residues. The CDR3 nucleotides are TGCGCCAGCAGCCACCTAACAGGGGGAAGCAATCAGCCCCAGCATTTT. Translating gives CASSHLTGGSNQPQHF.

This rearrangement joins TRBV4-1 to TRBJ2-3; D is possibly TRBD1 (6 bases). V lost 2 bases and J lost 6, with 21 bases in between. The germline CDR1 and CDR2 sequences are MGHRA and YSYEKL. There are 17 residues in the CDR3. The CDR3 DNA sequence: TGCGCCAGCAGCCAAACCGGGACGTCAGGGGCATCGGATACGCAGTATTTT. This codes for CASSQTGTSGASDTQYF.

The chain carries TRBV5-6 and TRBJ2-6, with TRBD2 as a possible D gene (6 bases). The CDR3 is 17 amino acids. CDR1 is SGHDT, CDR2 YYEEEE, per germline. The ends were cut back, 5 bases at V and 4 bases at J, with 19 bases in the middle. CDR3 coding DNA: TGTGCCAGCAGTTTCTCAATAGGGAGGTCCGGGGCCAACGTCCTGACTTTC. Protein product: CASSFSIGRSGANVLTF.

The CDR3 DNA reads TGTGCCAGCAGTGGGGAAGGCAGGGTCAATCAGCCCCAGCATTTT. It encodes CASSGEGRVNQPQHF. The V call is TRBV2, the J call TRBJ1-5; possible D gene TRBD1, 5 bases. Germline V gene lookup returns CDR1 SNHLY and CDR2 FYNNEI. The CDR3 is 15 amino acids. Trimming shortened V by 4 bases and J by 3 bases, and 13 bases separated the two germline ends.

As DNA, the CDR3 is TGTGCCTGGGGTCCATTAAACCCCTCTGGGGCCAACGTCCTGACTTTC. It codes for CAWGPLNPSGANVLTF. The V and J genes are TRBV4-2 and TRBJ2-6; D remains unclear. The length of the CDR3 is 16 residues. Trimming left V 11 bases short and J 0 bases short, with 17 bases between. Germline V CDR1 and CDR2: LGHNA, YNFKEQ.

Here the CDR3 DNA reads TGTGCCAGCAGCGTAGAAGCAACCGGGGAGCTGTTTTTT. Amino acids: CASSVEATGELFF. The V call is TRBV9, the J call TRBJ2-2; no clear D gene. V lost 0 bases and J 5 bases, leaving 5 bases between the germline ends. The CDR3 sequence is 13 residues long. The germline V gene encodes CDR1 SGDLS and CDR2 YYNGEE.

The V call is TRBV5-4, the J call TRBJ2-7; no reliable D call. Trimming left V 3 bases short and J 2 bases short, with 12 bases between. CDR1 is SGHNT and CDR2 is YYREEE in the germline V gene (reference sequence). The CDR3 is 14 amino acids. The CDR3 here is CASSSGSLPYEQYF. DNA for the CDR3: TGTGCCAGCAGCTCGGGCAGCCTTCCCTACGAGCAGTACTTC.

The chain couples TRBV7-9 to TRBJ1-5, with 11 bases identical to TRBD1. Trimming cost V 5 bases and J 3 bases; bases outside gene matches: 6. Per germline, CDR1 SEHNR and CDR2 FQNEAQ (reference sequence). The CDR3 has 16 residues. The CDR3: CASSGTGGPYNQPQHF. CDR3 DNA sequence: TGTGCCAGCAGCGGGACAGGGGGACCTTACAATCAGCCCCAGCATTTT. The full variable domain, completed using reference TRBV7-9 and TRBJ1-5, is DTGVSQNPRHKITKRGQNVTFRCDPISEHNRLYWYRQTLGQGPEFLTYFQNEAQLEKSRLLSDRFSAERPKGSFSTLEIQRTEQGDSAMYLCASSGTGGPYNQPQHFGDGTRLSIL.

This clone was seen a single time. The chain carries TRBV10-3 and TRBJ2-1, with TRBD2 matching 10 bases. The germline V gene encodes CDR1 ENHRY and CDR2 SYGVKD. J was trimmed by 9 bases and V by 3 bases; bases with no gene match: 8. There are 15 residues in the CDR3. This CDR3 reads CAISEGSGRAGEQFF. CDR3 coding DNA: TGTGCCATCAGTGAAGGAAGCGGGAGGGCCGGTGAGCAGTTCTTC.

The J gene is TRBJ2-2, the V gene TRBV11-1; D is tentatively TRBD1 or TRBD2 (5 bases each). Germline lookup yields CDR1 SGHAT and CDR2 FQDESV (reference sequence). Between the trimmed V and J ends, which lost 3 bases and 1 base, there was a span of 6 bases. There are 14 residues in the CDR3. CDR3 protein: CASSLGRNTGELFF. The CDR3 bases are TGTGCCAGCAGCTTGGGACGGAACACCGGGGAGCTGTTTTTT.

The chain couples TRBV6-5 to TRBJ1-2; D is unresolved. The CDR3 has 13 amino acids. V shed 5 bases and J shed 4 bases, with 11 bases lying between them. Germline V gene lookup returns CDR1 MNHEY and CDR2 SVGAGI. CDR3 in amino acids: CASSRREGYGYTF. CDR3 sequence (DNA): TGTGCCAGCAGTCGCCGGGAGGGCTATGGCTACACCTTC.

This chain links TRBV3-1 (or the pseudogene TRBV3-2) with TRBJ2-7; D gene unclear. The germline V and J ends were trimmed by 0 bases and 5 bases, with 11 bases remaining between them. The CDR3 has 14 residues. The germline V gene encodes CDR1 LGHDT and CDR2 YNNKEL (reference sequence). The CDR3 is CASSQDLHSDEQYF. The CDR3 region has the DNA TGTGCCAGCAGCCAAGATCTACACTCGGACGAGCAGTACTTC.

Worth noting for this clone: Its ends do not fully match the called genes, so a read error is possible. The same CDR3 can be traced to other DNA sequences in this sample. Written as DNA, the CDR3 is TGCGCCAGCAGCGTACAGGGCCCCGGTCGACTCGACTACACTGAAGCTTTCTTT. Translation gives CASSVQGPGRLDYTEAFF. This chain uses TRBV7-8 with TRBJ1-1, with a weak D call TRBD1 (6 bases). Germline CDR1 reads SGHVS; CDR2 reads FQNEAQ. The CDR3 is made up of 18 amino acids. The full variable domain, in which reference TRBV7-8 and TRBJ1-1 provide the parts outside the CDR3, is GAGVSQSPRYKVAKRGQDVALRCDPISGHVSLFWYQQALGQGPEFLTYFQNEAQLDKSGLPSDRFFAERPEGSVSTLKIQRTQQEDSAVYLCASSVQGPGRLDYTEAFFGQGTRLTVV.

The rearrangement links TRBV7-9 to TRBJ2-7; TRBD1 is a possible D gene (5 bases). This CDR3 region has 16 residues. Between the trimmed V and J ends, which lost 1 base and 3 bases, there was a span of 16 bases. Germline lookup yields CDR1 SEHNR and CDR2 FQNEAQ (reference sequence). CDR3 residues: CASSLVRGADGYEQYF. The DNA for the CDR3 is TGTGCCAGCAGCTTAGTACGTGGGGCGGATGGCTACGAGCAGTACTTC.

In this sample, this clone turned up a few times. The V gene is TRBV2, the J gene TRBJ2-7; 8 bases fit TRBD1. The V segment lost 3 bases and the J segment 4 bases; nucleotides outside the gene matches: 8. Per germline, CDR1 SNHLY and CDR2 FYNNEI. The CDR3 spans 15 residues. Here the CDR3 reads CASSEDRASAYEQYF. The CDR3, as DNA: TGTGCCAGCAGTGAGGACAGGGCCTCTGCATACGAGCAGTACTTC.

V is TRBV5-5 and J is TRBJ2-7; 8 bases map to TRBD1. CDR1 SGHKS and CDR2 YYEKEE come from the germline V gene (reference sequence). The V gene end was trimmed by 4 bases and the J gene end by 2 bases; junction bases not matched to a gene: 11. The CDR3 is made up of 16 amino acids. CDR3: CASSTRPGQVPYEQYF. As DNA, the CDR3 is TGTGCCAGCAGCACTAGACCGGGACAGGTCCCCTACGAGCAGTACTTC.

This chain joins TRBV20-1 and TRBJ1-6; no reliable D call. The ends were cut back, 5 bases at V and 10 bases at J, with 3 bases in the middle. Germline CDR1 DFQATT, CDR2 SNEGSKA (reference sequence). CDR3 length equals 9 residues. The CDR3 sequence is CSAGSPLHF. The CDR3, as DNA: TGCAGTGCTGGCTCACCCCTCCACTTT.

The V call is TRBV6-6, the J call TRBJ1-5; 7 bases line up with TRBD1. The V and J ends lost 5 bases and 4 bases, in that order; junction bases with no gene match: 11. Germline CDR1 is MNHNY and CDR2 is SVGAGI (reference sequence). The length of the CDR3 is 16 residues. The CDR3 DNA reads as TGTGCCAGCAGTCCTAGATGGACAGGAGATAATCAGCCCCAGCATTTT. It translates to CASSPRWTGDNQPQHF.